Sequencing of this TCR beta chain was carried out in a study of blood T cell repertoires in COVID-19. Germline values: CDR1 GTSNPN, CDR2 SVGIG (reference sequence). V lost 6 bases, J lost 3 bases, and 2 bases stayed unmatched. The CDR3 extends over 12 amino acids. Measured with immunoSEQ multiplex PCR; TCRdb has only the in-frame clones, and not every one. This table holds fewer than 500,000 clones, 75% to 90% found once. The sample taken for sequencing was PBMCs or T cells enriched from blood (not recorded which). The receptor was derived from a woman aged 18-29 years who had recovered from COVID-19. This chain uses TRBV30 with TRBJ2-5; TRBD2 aligns across 9 bases. The chain's CDR3 is CACRGGEETQYF. CDR3 DNA sequence: TGTGCCTGCCGCGGGGGGGAAGAGACCCAGTACTTC.